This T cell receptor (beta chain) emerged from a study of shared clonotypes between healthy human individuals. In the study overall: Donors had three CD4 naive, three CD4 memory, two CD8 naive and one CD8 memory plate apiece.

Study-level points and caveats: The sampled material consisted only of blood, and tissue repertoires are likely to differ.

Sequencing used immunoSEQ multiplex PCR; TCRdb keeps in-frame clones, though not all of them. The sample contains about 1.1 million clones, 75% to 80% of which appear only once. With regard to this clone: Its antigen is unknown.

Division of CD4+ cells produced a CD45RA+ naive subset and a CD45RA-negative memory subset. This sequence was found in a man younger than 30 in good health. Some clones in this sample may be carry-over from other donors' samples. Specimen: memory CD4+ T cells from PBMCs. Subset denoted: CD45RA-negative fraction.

The DNA of the CDR3 is TGTGCCAGCACTAACGGCGGGGGGTTGGAAGCTTTCTTT. It encodes CASTNGGGLEAFF. The chain couples TRBV28 to TRBJ1-1, with D perhaps matching TRBD1 (5 bases). Deletions cut 7 bases from V and 8 bases from J, with 17 bases between. This CDR3 comprises 13 residues. Per germline, CDR1 MDHEN and CDR2 SYDVKM.